The rows below give T cell receptor beta chains drawn from one sample of a study of T-cell reconstitution after alpha-beta-depleted transplantation in children. One entry per CDR3 protein, called by TCRdb with MiXCR from the PCR reads. This table holds over 200,000 distinct CDR3 sequences, around a sixth found once. The sample consisted of PBMCs, mostly from graft donor cells, taken 360 days after TCRalphabeta/CD19-depleted stem cell transplant. The source of these receptors is a male patient aged 2-10 years who had a stem cell transplant for acute lymphoblastic leukemia, so the T cells may come from the graft donor. Each CDR3 is given with its conserved first and last residue.

V | CDR3
TRBV4-2 | CASSPLGSGTSIHYNEQFF
TRBV2 | CASTLETTGRDIQYF
TRBV3-1 | CASSQPGDADYGYTF
TRBV30 | CAGAAVTEAFF
TRBV20-1 | CSATKTSGAADTQYF
TRBV7-8 | CASSLKLIGEQYF
TRBV2 | CASEGGGLDSPLHF
TRBV27 | CASSFHRDRETFVDYGYTF
TRBV10-3 | CAIRDRDHYGYTF
TRBV5-5 | CASSLEYWADTQYF
TRBV12-3/TRBV12-4 | CASSLGVLAGFYNEQFF
TRBV29-1 | CSVGHFNGELFF
TRBV3-1 | CASSQDALGRGATEAFF
TRBV11-2 | CASSFRSPGELFF
TRBV6-6 | CASIRGPGETQYF
TRBV5-1 | CASSLVGSREETQYF
TRBV5-5 | CASSLPSGEQYF
TRBV5-1 | CASSSRELTYEQYF
TRBV20-1 | CSARDGEKPLNTEAFF
TRBV12-3/TRBV12-4 | CASSWETGTEYF
TRBV28 | CASSPRVTTAEETQYF
TRBV14 | CASSQRTALRGDTQYF
TRBV27 | CASSLYTSGGMTYEQYF
TRBV29-1 | CSVNSGNTIYF
TRBV12-3/TRBV12-4 | CASSSGGISGVLQGEQYF
TRBV19 | CATIPGQDVHTIYF
TRBV20-1 | CSAMTPPGRGAGEQYF
TRBV29-1 | CSGAVPRGRDYEQYF
TRBV29-1 | CSVRTPEVEKLFF
TRBV14 | CASSSASGRNNEQFF
TRBV4-3 | CASSQESRGEYGYTF
TRBV7-4 | CASNFGPVGSYEQYF
TRBV4-3 | CASSQEAGPTEAFF
TRBV12-3/TRBV12-4 | CASSYDGTGELFF
TRBV20-1 | CSARVFTTDEQYF
TRBV12-3/TRBV12-4 | CASRKGQGLFETNEKLFF
TRBV4-1 | CASSQGDGRARFGANVLTF